This TCR beta chain was recorded in a study of siplizumab effects on memory and regulatory T cells. The CDR3 contains 16 residues. Between the trimmed V and J ends, which lost 6 bases and 1 base, there was a span of 15 bases. CDR1 is SEHNR and CDR2 is FQNEAQ in the germline V gene (reference sequence). The protocol was immunoSEQ multiplex PCR, while the TCRdb copy is restricted to in-frame clones and leaves out a portion. The sample records just over 50,000 clones, approximately 97% being singletons. V and J are TRBV7-9 and TRBJ1-4; no clear D. This clonotype was sampled from a human donor in good health. Sequencing was performed on naive CD4+ T cells sorted from blood. CDR3 amino acids: CASRSDPGRTNEKLFF. Here the CDR3 DNA reads TGTGCCAGCAGGAGTGACCCAGGCCGAACTAATGAAAAACTGTTTTTT.